This entry lists 31 T cell receptor beta chains sequenced from one sample in a study of chemoradiotherapy in HPV16-positive cancers. Profiling relied on immunoSEQ multiplex PCR, and the TCRdb table lists in-frame clones only, not all of them. The sample holds about 20,000 clones, 85% to 90% seen once. The source was blood, collected from a patient who underwent chemoradiotherapy. The receptors shown here come from a human donor with HPV-associated anogenital cancer.

The chain combines TRBV9 with TRBJ1-2, with D unresolved. CDR3 length: 15 amino acids. The V end was cut by 2 bases, the J end by 2 bases, with 13 bases between. The germline V gene has CDR1 SGDLS and CDR2 YYNGEE. CDR3 nucleotides: TGTGCCAGCAGCGTGGCGTCGTCCGCGAACTATGGCTACACCTTC. It is translated as CASSVASSANYGYTF.

The chain joins TRBV19 to TRBJ1-5; no reliable D call. Germline CDR1 LNHDA, CDR2 SQIVND (reference sequence). V lost 4 bases and J lost 3, with 10 bases in between. CDR3 size: 14 residues. The CDR3 region is CASSTQKTNQPQHF. Here the CDR3 DNA reads TGTGCCAGTAGTACTCAGAAGACCAATCAGCCCCAGCATTTT.

The V and J genes are TRBV7-2 and TRBJ2-3; possibly TRBD1 or TRBD2 for D (5 bases each). This CDR3 region has 18 residues. The V gene lost 1 base and the J gene lost 2 bases, with 19 bases spanning the gap. Looked up from germline, CDR1 is SGHTA and CDR2 is FQGNSA. This CDR3 reads CASSLEQGRGDYTDTQYF. The CDR3 DNA follows: TGTGCCAGCAGCTTAGAGCAGGGTAGGGGAGATTACACAGATACGCAGTATTTT.

The chain recombines TRBV9 with TRBJ2-5, with 7 bases matching TRBD1. Germline CDR1 and CDR2: SGDLS and YYNGEE. This CDR3 comprises 17 residues. The V gene end was trimmed by 3 bases and the J gene end by 0 bases; junction bases not matched to a gene: 11. The CDR3 DNA sequence: TGTGCCAGCAGCGCGGTACCTGGGACAGCGTACCAAGAGACCCAGTACTTC. This sequence encodes CASSAVPGTAYQETQYF. Complete variable domain (other parts from reference TRBV9 and TRBJ2-5): DSGVTQTPKHLITATGQRVTLRCSPRSGDLSVYWYQQSLDQGLQFLIQYYNGEERAKGNILERFSAQQFPDLHSELNLSSLELGDSALYFCASSAVPGTAYQETQYFGPGTRLLVL.

V and J are TRBV5-4 and TRBJ2-2; 12 nucleotides agree with TRBD2. V shed 1 base and J 4 bases; nucleotides not matched to a gene: 5. The germline V gene has CDR1 SGHNT and CDR2 YYREEE (reference sequence). The CDR3 consists of 17 residues. The CDR3 region is CASSLPGLAGTTGELFF. The CDR3 DNA reads as TGTGCCAGCAGCTTGCCGGGACTAGCGGGCACCACCGGGGAGCTGTTTTTT.

CDR3 bases: TGTGCCAGCAGCCCGACAGGGGTCGCAGATACGCAGTATTTT. This codes for CASSPTGVADTQYF. V usage is TRBV11-3 and J usage is TRBJ2-3; 8 nucleotides agree with TRBD1. CDR1 is SGHNT and CDR2 is YENEEA in the germline V gene. This CDR3 has 14 amino acids. Trimming removed 5 bases from V and 4 bases from J; junction bases left unmatched: 5.

The chain combines TRBV7-6 with TRBJ1-5; D unclear. CDR1 is SGHVS and CDR2 is FNYEAQ in the germline V gene. The CDR3 has 15 amino acids. The V end lost 0 bases, the J end lost 3 bases, and 9 bases lay between the germline ends. CDR3 sequence: CASSLAPGPNQPQHF. The CDR3 coding sequence is TGTGCCAGCAGCTTAGCACCAGGCCCCAATCAGCCCCAGCATTTT.

The chain links TRBV30 to TRBJ2-7; D is unresolved. The germline V gene has CDR1 GTSNPN and CDR2 SVGIG (reference sequence). CDR3 length equals 17 residues. The germline V and J ends were trimmed by 1 base and 4 bases, with 23 bases remaining between them. CDR3 residues: CAWSAPPPQLPPYEQYF. CDR3 DNA sequence: TGTGCCTGGAGTGCGCCCCCACCACAGCTGCCCCCATACGAGCAGTACTTC.

The chain joins TRBV30 to TRBJ1-2, with D perhaps TRBD1 (6 bases). Germline V gene sequence: CDR1 GTSNPN, CDR2 SVGIG (reference sequence). The CDR3 is made up of 12 amino acids. CDR3 in DNA: TGTGTTAGGGAGGGGGCTAACTATGGCTACACCTTC. Its protein is CVREGANYGYTF.

This chain links TRBV7-6 with TRBJ2-1, with D perhaps TRBD1 (6 bases). Germline CDR1 SGHVS, CDR2 FNYEAQ. V was clipped by 3 bases and J by 8 bases, with 17 bases between them. There are 15 residues in the CDR3. CDR3 coding DNA: TGTGCCAGCAGCTTTCAGACAGGCCTAAGGGATGAGCAGTTCTTC. Translation gives CASSFQTGLRDEQFF.

This chain connects TRBV28 to TRBJ1-6, with D possibly matching TRBD1 (6 bases). In germline, CDR1 is MDHEN, CDR2 SYDVKM. This CDR3 spans 15 amino acids. V was clipped by 8 bases and J by 4 bases, with 15 bases between them. The CDR3 sequence is CASWGQGRYNSPLHF. The CDR3 coding sequence is TGTGCCAGCTGGGGGCAGGGGAGATATAATTCACCCCTCCACTTT.

The rearrangement uses TRBV19 and TRBJ2-2, with 7 bases matching TRBD2. Germline CDR1 and CDR2: LNHDA and SQIVND (reference sequence). The CDR3 totals 14 residues. After removal of 4 bases from V and 4 bases from J, the junction contained 3 bases not matched to a gene. This CDR3 is CASSKGRATGELFF. Here the CDR3 DNA reads TGTGCCAGTAGTAAGGGGAGGGCCACCGGGGAGCTGTTTTTT.

This sequence joins TRBV11-2 and TRBJ1-5; 8 bases match TRBD1. The germline CDR1 and CDR2 sequences are SGHAT and FQNNGV. Losses at the gene ends were 2 bases for V and 2 bases for J; bases not matched to a gene: 8. The CDR3 length is 17 residues. CDR3 sequence (DNA): TGTGCCAGCAGCTTATTGCAGGGGGCTGCTGGCAATCAGCCCCAGCATTTT. This translates into CASSLLQGAAGNQPQHF. The full variable domain, in which reference TRBV11-2 and TRBJ1-5 provide the parts outside the CDR3, is EAGVAQSPRYKIIEKRQSVAFWCNPISGHATLYWYQQILGQGPKLLIQFQNNGVVDDSQLPKDRFSAERLKGVDSTLKIQPAKLEDSAVYLCASSLLQGAAGNQPQHFGDGTRLSIL.

This chain uses TRBV5-6 with TRBJ2-3; 12 bases align to TRBD2. The CDR3 is 17 amino acids. J was trimmed by 0 bases and V by 4 bases; bases with no gene match: 6. Germline CDR1 is SGHDT and CDR2 is YYEEEE. Here the CDR3 DNA reads TGTGCCAGCAGCCTGAGGACTAGCGGGACTAGCACAGATACGCAGTATTTT. This encodes CASSLRTSGTSTDTQYF.

This clone was observed a single time. CDR3 sequence reads: CASSGTRASGNTIYF. CDR3 in DNA: TGTGCCAGCAGCGGGACGAGGGCCTCTGGAAACACCATATATTTT. This sequence joins TRBV7-9 and TRBJ1-3; tentative D call: TRBD1 (5 bases). With 5 bases removed from V and 0 bases from J, the gap between germline ends came to 11 bases. Per the germline V gene, CDR1 is SEHNR and CDR2 is FQNEAQ (reference sequence). This CDR3 is 15 amino acids long.

The chain combines TRBV30 with TRBJ1-2; D remains unclear. Between the trimmed V and J ends, which lost 3 bases and 8 bases, there was a span of 10 bases. Germline loops: CDR1 GTSNPN, CDR2 SVGIG (reference sequence). The CDR3 sequence is 11 residues long. The CDR3 nucleotides read TGTGCCTGGAGCGGGTTTCGCGGCTACACCTTC. This codes for CAWSGFRGYTF.

In regard to this clone: At one of its ends the junction is not consistent with the germline gene, which may arise from a read error. The genes are TRBV5-4 and TRBJ2-5; the D is unclear. Germline loops: CDR1 SGHNT, CDR2 YYREEE (reference sequence). This CDR3 comprises 13 residues. CDR3 bases: TGTGCTAGCACCAATGACTACCAAGAGACCCAGTACTTC. This gives the protein CASTNDYQETQYF.

This clone showed up just a few times. The genes are TRBV2 and TRBJ2-5, with TRBD2 matching over 8 bases. V gave up 8 bases and J gave up 1 base; unmatched junction bases: 12. CDR1 and CDR2 from the germline V gene are SNHLY and FYNNEI. This CDR3 contains 16 residues. The CDR3 bases are TGTGCCAGCCGGCCGTGGCGGGGGGATTCCCAAGAGACCCAGTACTTC. Encoded protein: CASRPWRGDSQETQYF.

The chain joins TRBV6-4 to TRBJ2-5, with TRBD2 matching 8 bases. Germline V lookup: CDR1 MRHNA, CDR2 SNTAGT. V was pared by 7 bases and J by 5 bases, with 12 bases of the junction left unmatched. The CDR3 sequence is 15 residues long. The CDR3 DNA follows: TGTGCCAGCATCGGGGTAGCGGGGTGGGGGGAGACCCAGTACTTC. Its translation: CASIGVAGWGETQYF.

V is TRBV7-9 and J is TRBJ1-6; the match to TRBD1 covers 9 bases. The germline V gene has CDR1 SEHNR and CDR2 FQNEAQ (reference sequence). Unmatched junction bases numbered 7, after V lost 4 bases and J lost 6 bases. This CDR3 is built from 16 residues. CDR3 sequence reads: CASSSTGTGLNSPLHF. DNA for the CDR3: TGTGCCAGCAGCTCAACCGGGACAGGGCTTAATTCACCCCTCCACTTT.

This chain uses TRBV28 with TRBJ2-7, with 7 bases that match TRBD1. CDR3 length: 15 amino acids. V trimming: 6 bases; J trimming: 0 bases; junction bases outside the gene matches: 8. Germline loops: CDR1 MDHEN, CDR2 SYDVKM. The CDR3 bases are TGTGCCAGCAGCGTCGGACAGGCGAGCTCCTACGAGCAGTACGTC. Amino acids: CASSVGQASSYEQYV.

The V and J genes are TRBV6-1 and TRBJ2-7; 10 nucleotides match TRBD2. The CDR3 length is 15 residues. The germline V gene encodes CDR1 MNHNS and CDR2 SASEGT. Germline trimming cut 6 bases from V and 8 bases from J; bases unmatched to any gene: 13. The CDR3 DNA sequence: TGTGCCAGCAGAGCTTTAGGGGCTAGCGGGGGACAGCAGTACTTC. It translates to CASRALGASGGQQYF.

V is TRBV5-6 and J is TRBJ2-5, with D perhaps matching TRBD2 (5 bases). This CDR3 is built from 16 residues. Germline V gives CDR1 SGHDT, CDR2 YYEEEE. V lost 6 bases to trimming and J lost 5 bases, with 23 bases between them. The CDR3 DNA reads TGTGCCAGCATGGGCAGGTTGGAGGCGTTAAGGGAGACCCAGTACTTC. This encodes CASMGRLEALRETQYF.

This chain links TRBV29-1 with TRBJ2-3; 8 nucleotides line up with TRBD2. After removal of 7 bases from V and 5 bases from J, the junction contained 8 bases not matched to a gene. The germline gives CDR1 SQVTM, CDR2 ANQGSEA. This CDR3 comprises 13 residues. The CDR3 DNA sequence: TGCAGCGGTGCGGGGGGCAATGAAGATACGCAGTATTTT. It encodes CSGAGGNEDTQYF.

The V and J genes are TRBV10-2 and TRBJ2-2; 9 nucleotides line up with TRBD1. The CDR3 runs to 17 residues. V was pared by 2 bases and J by 3 bases, with 7 bases of the junction left unmatched. Germline CDR1 and CDR2: WSHSY and SAAADI. CDR3 DNA: TGCGCCAGCAGTGAGATCTCGGGGACAGGGTACACCGGGGAGCTGTTTTTT. Translated: CASSEISGTGYTGELFF.

The genes are TRBV2 and TRBJ1-6; D call uncertain. Trimming took 2 bases from V and 6 from J, leaving 5 bases between them. This CDR3 is 13 amino acids long. Germline assignment: CDR1 SNHLY and CDR2 FYNNEI. In nucleotides, the CDR3 is TGTGCCAGCAGTGAATCTCTTAATTCACCCCTCCACTTT. This gives the protein CASSESLNSPLHF.

This chain connects TRBV9 to TRBJ1-2, with D possibly being TRBD1 (5 bases). Trimming removed 0 bases at V and 2 bases at J, with 8 bases between. Germline V lookup: CDR1 SGDLS, CDR2 YYNGEE. This CDR3 has 14 residues. Written as DNA, the CDR3 is TGTGCCAGCAGCGTAGGACCAGGGAACTATGGCTACACCTTC. This translates into CASSVGPGNYGYTF.

The genes are TRBV4-2 and TRBJ2-2, with D unclear. The germline V gene has CDR1 LGHNA and CDR2 YNFKEQ. The V gene lost 5 bases and the J gene lost 6 bases, with 13 bases spanning the gap. The CDR3 is 14 amino acids. The CDR3 DNA reads as TGTGCCAGCAGCGTAGCTTTAAGGTCCGGGGAGCTGTTTTTT. Its translation is CASSVALRSGELFF.

V and J are TRBV7-3 and TRBJ2-2, with 9 bases identical to TRBD1. CDR1 and CDR2 from the germline V gene are SGHTA and FQGTGA. With 4 bases clipped from V and 6 bases from J, the junction kept 15 bases outside the gene matches. The CDR3 is 18 residues long. The CDR3: CASSSTPDRGSSAGELFF. CDR3 nucleotide sequence: TGTGCCAGCAGCTCAACCCCCGACAGGGGGTCTTCAGCCGGGGAGCTGTTTTTT. Full variable domain (missing parts from reference TRBV7-3 and TRBJ2-2): GAGVSQTPSNKVTEKGKYVELRCDPISGHTALYWYRQSLGQGPEFLIYFQGTGAADDSGLPNDRFFAVRPEGSVSTLKIQRTERGDSAVYLCASSSTPDRGSSAGELFFGEGSRLTVL.

This clone was observed a single time. The chain links TRBV4-1 to TRBJ2-7, with TRBD1 matching over 11 bases. Germline CDR1 MGHRA, CDR2 YSYEKL. Trimming cost V 4 bases and J 4 bases; bases outside gene matches: 3. CDR3 length: 14 amino acids. Here the CDR3 reads CASSPGTGGYEQYF. DNA of the CDR3: TGCGCCAGCAGCCCCGGGACAGGGGGTTACGAGCAGTACTTC.

The J gene is TRBJ1-2, the V gene TRBV28, with a tentative D call TRBD1 (6 bases). The CDR3 spans 14 residues. Trimming took off 3 bases at V and 4 bases at J, with 12 bases between the two ends. CDR1 and CDR2 from the germline V gene are MDHEN and SYDVKM. CDR3 nucleotide sequence: TGTGCCAGCAGTTTTCGGGGGGGGCTCTATGGCTACACCTTC. This codes for CASSFRGGLYGYTF.